This T cell receptor beta chain is from a study of blood T cell repertoires in COVID-19. From germline, CDR1 is SGHRS and CDR2 YFSETQ. The V segment lost 5 bases and the J segment 4 bases; nucleotides outside the gene matches: 5. The CDR3 is 14 amino acids. The data were produced by immunoSEQ multiplex PCR, yet TCRdb's version contains in-frame clones alone and is incomplete. The sample consists of roughly 200,000 clones, around 86% of them appearing once. Note on this clone: Other DNA sequences in the sample encode the same CDR3.

What was sequenced was PBMCs or T cells enriched from blood (not recorded which). This clonotype was obtained from a man between 25 and 39 years old in a cohort exposed to, infected with or recovered from COVID-19 (not recorded which). The rearrangement uses TRBV5-1 and TRBJ1-3, with 8 nucleotides matching TRBD1. CDR3 nucleotide sequence: TGCGCCAGCAGTTTCAGGGGGCCGGGAAACACCATATATTTT. It encodes CASSFRGPGNTIYF.